The rows below give T cell receptor beta chains drawn from one sample of a study of blood T cell repertoires in COVID-19. Assay: immunoSEQ multiplex PCR; the TCRdb copy retains only in-frame clones and omits some. The repertoire has around 160,000 clones, around 80% of them found once; the top ten carry around a fifth. Sequenced input: peripheral blood. The receptors shown here come from a woman of 80 years or more with acute or convalescent COVID-19. CDR3s include the opening cysteine and the closing phenylalanine or tryptophan. The order of the fields is V gene, D gene, clone size, J gene, CDR3 DNA, CDR3 protein. D genes are given only for firm matches. Not all rows give a size; the values are once, few, many and, for expanded clones, a class.

>TRBV7-2|NA|NA|TRBJ2-2
TGTGCCAGCAGCGCCCTAGGCGGCGAGGTGGGCGGGGAGCTGTTTTTT
CASSALGGEVGGELFF
>TRBV20-1|TRBD2|NA|TRBJ2-7
TGCAGTGCTAGTATCTTGAGCGGGGGGGCCTTAGAGCAGTACTTC
CSASILSGGALEQYF
>TRBV15|NA|NA|TRBJ1-2
TGTGCCACCAGCAGAGATTACAGCACGGGGGGCTACACCTTC
CATSRDYSTGGYTF
>TRBV19|TRBD1|NA|TRBJ1-1
TGTGCCAGTAATGGCAGACCGGGACAGCAGAACACTGAAGCTTTCTTT
CASNGRPGQQNTEAFF
>TRBV27|NA|NA|TRBJ2-7
TGTGCCAGCACCGGGCAGTCGGGAAAGCAGTACTTC
CASTGQSGKQYF
>TRBV19|TRBD2|once|TRBJ2-1
TGTGCCAGTAGAACGGGGGGGGCTGGCAATGAGCAGTTCTTC
CASRTGGAGNEQFF
>TRBV10-3|TRBD1|once|TRBJ1-2
TGTGCCATCAGTTGGGACAGGTATGGCTACACCTTC
CAISWDRYGYTF
>TRBV7-2|TRBD2|NA|TRBJ2-7
TGTGCCAGCAGCTGGTCTAGCGGGGGGGCGGCTACTTACGAGCAGTACTTC
CASSWSSGGAATYEQYF
>TRBV6-1|NA|once|TRBJ1-5
TGTGCCAGCAGTGAGGACCCCCCGGGACACCGAAATCAGCCCCAGCATTTT
CASSEDPPGHRNQPQHF
>TRBV7-6|NA|NA|TRBJ2-1
TGTGCCAGCAGCTTAGAGGATCCGGGGAGCTCCTACAATGAGCAGTTCTTC
CASSLEDPGSSYNEQFF
>TRBV6-5|TRBD1|NA|TRBJ2-5
TGTGCCAGCAGTTACGGGGGACGACAGGGCCAAGAGACCCAGTACTTC
CASSYGGRQGQETQYF
>TRBV7-2|TRBD1|NA|TRBJ2-2
TGTGCCAGCAGCCGTACCGCACCGGGACAGAGCACCGGGGAGCTGTTTTTT
CASSRTAPGQSTGELFF
>TRBV19|NA|NA|TRBJ2-7
TGTGCCAGTAGTATAGCGGGCCCGGGATACGAGCAGTACTTC
CASSIAGPGYEQYF
>TRBV19|NA|NA|TRBJ2-3
TGTGCCAGTAGTATGAGTCAGGGAAGGACAGATACGCAGTATTTT
CASSMSQGRTDTQYF
>TRBV19|NA|NA|TRBJ1-6
TGTGCCAGTGCCCCGATGTGGGGGCAGTGGAATTCACCCCTCCACTTT
CASAPMWGQWNSPLHF
>TRBV6-4|TRBD2|NA|TRBJ2-2
TGTGCCAGCAGTGATAATCAGCGGGAGGGAAACACCGGGGAGCTGTTTTTT
CASSDNQREGNTGELFF
>TRBV2|NA|NA|TRBJ2-1
TGTGCCAGCAGTGAACGAGGGTCCTACAATGAGCAGTTCTTC
CASSERGSYNEQFF
>TRBV2|TRBD1|NA|TRBJ2-1
TGTGCCAGCAGTGTGGGGACGCCGACAGGGAAAAAGTTCTTC
CASSVGTPTGKKFF
>TRBV28|NA|NA|TRBJ1-5
TGTGCAACTGAGGGAGTGGGCAATCAGCCCCAGCATTTT
CATEGVGNQPQHF
>TRBV5-1|TRBD1|once|TRBJ1-2
TGCGCCAGCAGCGACGGAACAGGGGGTGGCTATGGCTACACCTTC
CASSDGTGGGYGYTF
>TRBV2|TRBD2|NA|TRBJ2-5
TGTGCCAGCAGTGTTGCGGGAGGGCCCCGAGAGACCCAGTACTTC
CASSVAGGPRETQYF
>TRBV18|NA|NA|TRBJ1-1
TGTGCCAGCTCACCAGGGGTTGGGGCGAGCATGAACACTGAAGCTTTCTTT
CASSPGVGASMNTEAFF
>TRBV9|TRBD2|NA|TRBJ2-5
TGTGCCAGCAGCGGAACTTTAGCGGGAGGGGAGACCCAGTACTTC
CASSGTLAGGETQYF
>TRBV11-2|TRBD1|NA|TRBJ2-7
TGTGCCAGCAAAACCGGGACAGTCTCCTACGAGCAGTACTTC
CASKTGTVSYEQYF
>TRBV18|TRBD1|NA|TRBJ2-7
TGTGCCAGCTCACCACGTCCGGACAGGGGGCTGGGAGAGCAGTACTTC
CASSPRPDRGLGEQYF
>TRBV10-3|TRBD2|NA|TRBJ2-5
TGTGCCGGCTCAGCGGGGGGGCAAGAGACCCAGTACTTC
CAGSAGGQETQYF
>TRBV5-1|NA|once|TRBJ2-5
TGCGCCAGCACCAATCCGCCCGGGGAGACCCAGTACTTC
CASTNPPGETQYF
>TRBV7-2|TRBD1|NA|TRBJ1-5
TGTGCCAGCAGTCGTGCGGGACAGGGATATCGGCAGCCCCAGCATTTT
CASSRAGQGYRQPQHF
>TRBV4-1|NA|NA|TRBJ2-3
TGCGCCAGCAGCCTACCCGGGGGCACAGATACGCAGTATTTT
CASSLPGGTDTQYF
>TRBV9|TRBD1|NA|TRBJ1-2
TGTGCCAGCAGCGAGACAGGGTGGTCTAACTATGGCTACACCTTC
CASSETGWSNYGYTF
>TRBV7-2|NA|NA|TRBJ1-1
TGTGCCAGCACCCCCTTACGGGGGGCATACACTGAAGCTTTCTTT
CASTPLRGAYTEAFF
>TRBV19|NA|NA|TRBJ1-2
TGTGCCAGTAGTCGCAGGGTCGAAGAATTAGGCGGCTACACCTTC
CASSRRVEELGGYTF
>TRBV9|TRBD1|NA|TRBJ2-7
TGTGCCAGCAGCGTAGGGGGGACAGGTAACGAGCAGTACTTC
CASSVGGTGNEQYF
>TRBV7-9|TRBD2|NA|TRBJ2-1
TGTGCCAGCAGCTTAGCTGGCGGGGGGGCAATGAATGAGCAGTTCTTC
CASSLAGGGAMNEQFF
>TRBV4-3|TRBD1|NA|TRBJ2-7
TGCGCCAGCAGCCCCGCCGGGACAGGGGTTTATGGCGAGCAGTACTTC
CASSPAGTGVYGEQYF
>TRBV5-5|NA|NA|TRBJ1-1
TGTGCCAGCAGCGCAGGACAACTCTCGAACACTGAAGCTTTCTTT
CASSAGQLSNTEAFF
>TRBV29-1|NA|once|TRBJ2-3
TGCAGCGTTGAAGTCCGACGAGTTGAAGGGTTAAGTAGCGTGGATACGCAGTATTTT
CSVEVRRVEGLSSVDTQYF
>TRBV2|NA|NA|TRBJ2-5
TGTGCCAGCAGTGTGGGAGGCCCTAGCCAAGAGACCCAGTACTTC
CASSVGGPSQETQYF
>TRBV6-5|TRBD1|once|TRBJ1-6
TGTGCCAGCAGCGGACAGGCTGATTCACCCCTCCACTTT
CASSGQADSPLHF
>TRBV3-1/TRBV3-2|NA|NA|TRBJ1-3
TGTGCCAGCAGCCAAGTTACAGGGATTGGAAACACCATATATTTT
CASSQVTGIGNTIYF
>TRBV4-2|NA|few|TRBJ1-4
TGTGCCAGCAGTCTTCACGGAGGGATTAATGAAAAACTGTTTTTT
CASSLHGGINEKLFF
>TRBV19|TRBD1|NA|TRBJ2-2
TGTGCCAGTAGCGGACAGGGTGGGGCCGGGGAGCTGTTTTTT
CASSGQGGAGELFF
>TRBV2|NA|NA|TRBJ2-3
TGTGCCAGCAAATTGGACTACCTCACAGATACGCAGTATTTT
CASKLDYLTDTQYF
>TRBV3-1/TRBV3-2|TRBD1|NA|TRBJ1-1
TGTGCCAGCGACAGGGGGGTGGGAACTGAAGCTTTCTTT
CASDRGVGTEAFF
>TRBV10-3|TRBD1|NA|TRBJ1-4
TGTGCCAGCGGGACAGGTGGCCACGTAGGGCAACTGTTTTTT
CASGTGGHVGQLFF